The source of this T cell receptor (beta chain) is a study of OX40 agonist ivuxolimab in advanced cancers. Study-level information: It was ivuxolimab, an agonistic anti-OX40 (CD134) antibody, that patients were treated with. The study enrolled dose-escalation patients with hepatocellular carcinoma, melanoma, renal cell or head and neck cancer. From roughly 23 to 85 years was the age range, with a mean of around 54 years, and about 78% were male.

Profiled with immunoSEQ multiplex PCR; TCRdb holds only in-frame clones, not every one. The repertoire has about 13,000 clones, about 73% of them found once; the top ten carry 35% to 45%. Per the germline V gene, CDR1 is KGHSH and CDR2 is LQKENI. The CDR3 extends over 14 amino acids. V was shortened by 7 bases and J by 5 bases, with 15 bases between the two germline ends. Patients with autoimmune history or systemic immunosuppression were excluded. This clonotype was obtained from an adult with an advanced solid tumor such as melanoma, head and neck, liver or kidney cancer. Material: CD4+ or CD8+ T cells sorted from blood, obtained in a trial of the OX40 agonist ivuxolimab. This rearrangement joins TRBV18 to TRBJ1-5; the D gene is possibly TRBD1 (6 bases). The CDR3 sequence: CASCTGPEYQPQHF. CDR3 in DNA: TGTGCCAGCTGCACAGGGCCCGAGTATCAGCCCCAGCATTTT.